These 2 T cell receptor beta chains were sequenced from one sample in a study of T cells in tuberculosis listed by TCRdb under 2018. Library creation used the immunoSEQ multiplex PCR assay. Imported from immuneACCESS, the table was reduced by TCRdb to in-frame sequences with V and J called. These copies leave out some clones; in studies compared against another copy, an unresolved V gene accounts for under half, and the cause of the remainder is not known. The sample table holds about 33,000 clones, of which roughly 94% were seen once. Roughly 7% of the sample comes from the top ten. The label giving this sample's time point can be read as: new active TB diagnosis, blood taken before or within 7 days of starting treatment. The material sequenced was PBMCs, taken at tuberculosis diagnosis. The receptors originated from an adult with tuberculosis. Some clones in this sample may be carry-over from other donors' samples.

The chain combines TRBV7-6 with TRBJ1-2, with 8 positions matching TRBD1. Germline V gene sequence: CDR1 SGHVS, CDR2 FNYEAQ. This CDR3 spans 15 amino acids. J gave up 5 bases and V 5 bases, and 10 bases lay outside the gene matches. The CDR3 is CASSPGPDRDYGYTF. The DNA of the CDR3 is TGTGCCAGCAGCCCCGGCCCGGACAGGGATTATGGCTACACCTTC.

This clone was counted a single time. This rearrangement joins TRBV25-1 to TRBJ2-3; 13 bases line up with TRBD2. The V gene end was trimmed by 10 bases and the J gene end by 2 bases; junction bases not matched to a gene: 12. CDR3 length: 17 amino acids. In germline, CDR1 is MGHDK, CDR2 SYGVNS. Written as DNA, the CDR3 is TGTGCCACCGACCCCCAGACTAGCGGGGGGTCCACAGATACGCAGTATTTT. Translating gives CATDPQTSGGSTDTQYF.